This TCR beta chain was sequenced for a study of vaccination effects on CD4 cells after COVID-19. On this clone itself: Its antigen is not identified.

Points from the study as a whole: Whether induced by infection or by vaccine, clones showed marked clonal contraction late after vaccination.

CDR3 length: 13 amino acids. Trimming took 0 bases from V and 4 from J, leaving 7 bases between them. Germline CDR1 reads SGHRS; CDR2 reads YFSETQ. After expansion with viral peptide pools in the ViraFEST assay, antigen-specific CD4+ T cells were sequenced. When less than 12 days of culture had elapsed, CD4+ T cells were isolated. Each person got two doses of an mRNA SARS-CoV-2 vaccine, BNT162b2 or mRNA-1273. The data were produced by immunoSEQ multiplex PCR, yet TCRdb's version contains in-frame clones alone and is incomplete. The repertoire holds some 12,000 clones, with roughly 70% as singletons. Specimen: CD4+ T cells from PBMCs cultured with SARS-CoV-2 spike peptides, collected after COVID-19 vaccination. This clonotype was sampled from a human donor who received a COVID-19 vaccine. The gene calls are TRBV5-1 and TRBJ2-5; D is undetermined. In nucleotides, the CDR3 is TGCGCCAGCAGCTTGGGGAACCGAGAGACCCAGTACTTC. Translating it yields CASSLGNRETQYF.